These T cell receptor beta chains were read from a single sample in a study of cytomegalovirus exposure and HLA in healthy donors. Data came from immunoSEQ multiplex PCR; TCRdb stores just in-frame clones and leaves some out. The sample yields fewer than 400,000 clones, 86% seen once. The sample consisted of PBMCs. These receptors all stem from a woman in her late teens or twenties in good health and CMV-seronegative. Both conserved end residues are part of each CDR3. Fields, in order: J gene, clone size, V gene, D gene, CDR3 DNA, CDR3 protein. A D gene is named only where the DNA matches it firmly. Rows may omit the clone size; those that give it use once, few, many or a size class.

>TRBJ1-1|.|TRBV6-5|.
TGTGCCAGCAGCGCCGGCACTGAAGCTTTCTTT
CASSAGTEAFF
>TRBJ2-1|.|TRBV5-1|TRBD2
TGCGCCAGCAGTCTGGGTCTAGCGGGAGGGTATGAGCAGTTCTTC
CASSLGLAGGYEQFF
>TRBJ1-1|.|TRBV7-3|.
TGTGCCAGCAGCCCAGGGTCGGCGAACACTGAAGCTTTCTTT
CASSPGSANTEAFF
>TRBJ1-5|.|TRBV28|TRBD1
TGTGCCGGGGGGACAGGGGGCTTCTATAGCAATCAGCCCCAGCATTTT
CAGGTGGFYSNQPQHF
>TRBJ1-5|.|TRBV5-8|.
TGTGCCAGCAGCTTGGAGCAGGGGAATCAGCCCCAGCATTTT
CASSLEQGNQPQHF
>TRBJ1-4|.|TRBV25-1|.
TGTGCCAGCAGTGTTAACAGCTTTCCTGAAAAACTGTTTTTT
CASSVNSFPEKLFF
>TRBJ2-3|.|TRBV25-1|.
TGTGCCAGCGGGAGGGGGGCTAGCACAGATACGCAGTATTTT
CASGRGASTDTQYF
>TRBJ2-7|.|TRBV9|.
TGTGCCAGCAGCGTAGGCGGATCCCCCACCTACGAGCAGTACTTC
CASSVGGSPTYEQYF
>TRBJ2-3|.|TRBV7-2|.
TGTGCCAGCAGCTCGAGGACAGGCACAGATACGCAGTATTTT
CASSSRTGTDTQYF
>TRBJ2-1|.|TRBV6-5|.
TGTGCCAGCAGTACGGGACTGGGGAGCAATGAGCAGTTCTTC
CASSTGLGSNEQFF
>TRBJ2-7|.|TRBV7-2|.
TGTGCCAGCAGCTTAGGAGGAGCGAGCTCCTACGAGCAGTACTTC
CASSLGGASSYEQYF
>TRBJ1-2|.|TRBV4-1|.
TGCGCCAGCAGCCAAGACCAGGGGAGAAATGGCTACACCTTC
CASSQDQGRNGYTF
>TRBJ1-2|few|TRBV18|.
TGTGCCAGCTCACCACCTGTTAGCAGGGGTCCGACGGGGGGCTACACCTTC
CASSPPVSRGPTGGYTF
>TRBJ2-7|.|TRBV28|TRBD1
TGTGCCAGCAATACAGGGGTCTTAGAGCAGTACTTC
CASNTGVLEQYF
>TRBJ2-1|.|TRBV11-2|.
TGTGCCAGCAGCTTAGACGAGTGGGGGCCTCAGTTCTTC
CASSLDEWGPQFF
>TRBJ1-1|.|TRBV27|TRBD1
TGTGCCAGCAGTTTATCGTCCGGGACAGGGTTCACTGAAGCTTTCTTT
CASSLSSGTGFTEAFF
>TRBJ1-1|.|TRBV29-1|.
TGCAGCGCCCTTATCCTGAACACTGAAGCTTTCTTT
CSALILNTEAFF
>TRBJ1-5|.|TRBV11-3|TRBD1
TGTGCCAGACGGACAGGGCAGAGGGATCAGCCCCAGCATTTT
CARRTGQRDQPQHF
>TRBJ1-4|.|TRBV6-5|TRBD1
TGTGCCAGCAAAGCCGGGACAGCTAATGAAAAACTGTTTTTT
CASKAGTANEKLFF
>TRBJ2-1|.|TRBV15|TRBD2
TGTGCCACCAGCAGAGGAGGGGGTAGCGGGAGGGGACCCGAGCAGTTCTTC
CATSRGGGSGRGPEQFF
>TRBJ2-5|.|TRBV7-2|.
TGTGCCAGCAGCCCGTACCGGCAGGGGGAGACCCAGTACTTC
CASSPYRQGETQYF
>TRBJ2-7|.|TRBV5-4|TRBD1
TGTGCCAGCAGCTCGGACAGGGACCTACCGACGTTGCAGTACTTC
CASSSDRDLPTLQYF
>TRBJ1-2|.|TRBV29-1|TRBD1
TGCAGCGACGTCCGGACAGGAACAAACTATGGCTACACCTTC
CSDVRTGTNYGYTF
>TRBJ1-4|.|TRBV5-1|.
TGCGCCAGCAGCGAAGGACATGACTCAACTAATGAAAAACTGTTTTTT
CASSEGHDSTNEKLFF
>TRBJ1-5|.|TRBV4-2|.
TGTGCCAGCAGCCAAGATTGGGGCAGGGGTAGCAATCAGCCCCAGCATTTT
CASSQDWGRGSNQPQHF
>TRBJ2-5|.|TRBV7-9|TRBD2
TGTGCCAGCAGCCCCGGACTAGCGTGGGAGACCCAGTACTTC
CASSPGLAWETQYF
>TRBJ2-1|.|TRBV29-1|TRBD1
TGCAGCGTTCGACAGGGCAATGAGCAGTTCTTC
CSVRQGNEQFF
>TRBJ2-3|.|TRBV28|.
TGTGCCAGCAGTTTCCTGACAAGCACAGATACGCAGTATTTT
CASSFLTSTDTQYF
>TRBJ1-5|.|TRBV18|TRBD1
TGTGCCAGCTCACCAATTAACAGGGGAAATAAACAGCCCCAGCATTTT
CASSPINRGNKQPQHF
>TRBJ2-7|.|TRBV7-2|TRBD2
TGTGCCACTCGACTAGCGGGAGACGAGCAGTACTTC
CATRLAGDEQYF
>TRBJ2-5|.|TRBV7-7|TRBD2
TGTGCCAGCAGCTCGGGGACTAGCCAAGAGACCCAGTACTTC
CASSSGTSQETQYF
>TRBJ1-5|.|TRBV2|TRBD1
TGTGCCAGCACCCCACGAGGGACAGGGTTTCAGCCCCAGCATTTT
CASTPRGTGFQPQHF
>TRBJ1-1|few|TRBV14|.
TGTGCCAGCAGCCAAGACGGAGGTATTGAAGCTTTCTTT
CASSQDGGIEAFF
>TRBJ2-7|.|TRBV4-1|TRBD2
TGCGCCAGCAGCCCTTCAGCGGGAGTCTCCTACGAGCAGTACTTC
CASSPSAGVSYEQYF
>TRBJ2-3|once|TRBV7-8|.
TGTGCCAGCAGCCTTATAGGGGCAGATACGCAGTATTTT
CASSLIGADTQYF
>TRBJ2-7|.|TRBV6-5|.
TGTGCCAGCAGCCGGCGACAGCCACGAGACTACGAGCAGTACTTC
CASSRRQPRDYEQYF
>TRBJ2-1|.|TRBV4-1|TRBD1
TGCGCCAGCAGCCCGGACAGGGGGGGATACAATGAGCAGTTCTTC
CASSPDRGGYNEQFF
>TRBJ2-1|.|TRBV5-1|.
TGCGCCAGCAGCTTGACTACTAGCCTAGAAGACAATGAGCAGTTCTTC
CASSLTTSLEDNEQFF
>TRBJ1-2|.|TRBV29-1|.
TGCAGCGTACCCGGGTCGCTGGGGGGAAGAACCAGTGGCTACACCTTC
CSVPGSLGGRTSGYTF
>TRBJ1-2|.|TRBV4-1|.
TGCGCCAGCAGCCAAGGTTCACTTCGGTCGGACTCCTCCTATGGCTACACCTTC
CASSQGSLRSDSSYGYTF
>TRBJ2-5|.|TRBV4-2|.
TGTGCCAGCAGCCTCGCTGGGCTAGCGCAAGAGACCCAGTACTTC
CASSLAGLAQETQYF
>TRBJ1-2|.|TRBV5-6|.
TGTGCCAGCAGCTTGGTGGAGGGGGGCTACACCTTC
CASSLVEGGYTF
>TRBJ1-5|.|TRBV28|.
TGTGCCAGCAGTTCCGACAGCGGCAATCAGCCCCAGCATTTT
CASSSDSGNQPQHF
>TRBJ2-7|once|TRBV21-1|.
TGTGCCAGCAGCACTGGGACAGGGGAAAGCACCTACGAGCAGTACTTC
CASSTGTGESTYEQYF
>TRBJ2-7|.|TRBV5-6|.
TGTGCCAGCAGCTCACTCGACGGGGAGCAGTACTTC
CASSSLDGEQYF
>TRBJ2-1|.|TRBV6-5|TRBD2
TGTGCCAGCAGTTACGCCCCCCCGGGGGGAGCGCGCGAGTTCTTC
CASSYAPPGGAREFF
>TRBJ2-2|.|TRBV2|TRBD2
TGTGCCAGCAGGTCTAGCGGGTCCCTCGCCGGGGAGCTGTTTTTT
CASRSSGSLAGELFF
>TRBJ2-7|.|TRBV28|TRBD2
TGTGCCAGCAGAGAGCGGGACCCCTCCTACGAGCAGTACTTC
CASRERDPSYEQYF
>TRBJ1-1|.|TRBV29-1|.
TGCAGCGTTGTAAGGGGGGGCACTGAAGCTTTCTTT
CSVVRGGTEAFF
>TRBJ1-4|.|TRBV5-6|.
TGTGCCAGCAGCCGCGGGGAAAAACTGTTTTTT
CASSRGEKLFF
>TRBJ2-5|.|TRBV9|TRBD2
TGTGCCAGCGGCATTCCGGGCCTAGCGGGGAAAGAGACCCAGTACTTC
CASGIPGLAGKETQYF
>TRBJ1-2|.|TRBV5-4|.
TGTGCCAGCAGCTTAAGGCAGGGGTCGGGCTACACCTTC
CASSLRQGSGYTF
>TRBJ1-5|.|TRBV7-2|.
TGTGCCAGCAGCCAGGGCCGGGGGGGGCCCCAGCCCCAGCATTTT
CASSQGRGGPQPQHF
>TRBJ2-2|.|TRBV5-8|TRBD2
TGTGCCAGCAGTCCGAAACTAGCGGGAGCCGGCGGGGAGCTGTTTTTT
CASSPKLAGAGGELFF
>TRBJ2-1|.|TRBV9|.
TGTGCCAGCAGCCAAGGTCCGTGGCTCGGGGATGAGCAGTTCTTC
CASSQGPWLGDEQFF
>TRBJ2-7|.|TRBV20-1|.
TGCAGTGCTTACGACTCTTACGAGCAGTACTTC
CSAYDSYEQYF
>TRBJ2-5|few|TRBV6-1|.
TGTGCCAGCAGTGAAGTGTATAAAGAGACCCAGTACTTC
CASSEVYKETQYF
>TRBJ1-5|.|TRBV4-2|.
TGTGCCAGCAGCCAAGAAAGCAGGGCCGGGTCAGCCCAGCATTTT
CASSQESRAGSAQHF